A selection of T cell receptor beta chains follows, all from one sample in a study of T cells of healthy individuals. TCRdb passed the 5' RACE reads through MiXCR, listing each CDR3 protein once. The sample includes 63,000 or so distinct CDR3 sequences, 16% of them seen just once. The receptors come from a human donor in good health. Each CDR3 is given with its conserved first and last residue. The order of the fields is D gene, V gene, clone size, J gene, CDR3 DNA, CDR3 protein. D genes are given only for firm matches. Rows give clone size only sometimes, using once, few, many, or a class for an expanded clone.

>.|TRBV20-1|many|TRBJ1-1
TGCAGTGTTCTAAACAGGGTAAGGATAGACGGCGAAGCTTTCTTT
CSVLNRVRIDGEAFF
>.|TRBV20-1|.|TRBJ2-5
TGCAGTGCTAGCGTATCATGGGGGGAGACCCAGTACTTC
CSASVSWGETQYF
>.|TRBV19|.|TRBJ1-2
TGTGCCAGTAGTATAGATTCTACCACACCTAGACTCTATGGCTACACCTTC
CASSIDSTTPRLYGYTF
>.|TRBV20-1|many|TRBJ2-7
TGCAGTGCTAGAGATCCTCGCCATATGGACTACTTCGAGCAGTACTTC
CSARDPRHMDYFEQYF
>.|TRBV6-5|.|TRBJ2-1
TGTGCCAGCAGTTTGCTTGCCGGAGGGTCCTACAATGAGCAGTTCTTC
CASSLLAGGSYNEQFF
>.|TRBV3-1|few|TRBJ2-1
TGTGCCAGCAGCCAAGGAGTGGGGGGCGCCTACAATGAGCAGTTCTTC
CASSQGVGGAYNEQFF
>.|TRBV11-2|few|TRBJ2-5
TGTGCCAGCAGCTTAGATGGGAGGGGGCTGGAGACCCAGTACTTC
CASSLDGRGLETQYF
>.|TRBV7-6|many|TRBJ1-2
TGTGCCAGCAGCTTAGCGCGAGGAGGCGGCTACACCTTC
CASSLARGGGYTF
>.|TRBV5-1|.|TRBJ2-7
TGCGCCAGCAGCTTGGATCGGGGGCCAGGGGTCTACGAGCAGTACTTC
CASSLDRGPGVYEQYF
>.|TRBV28|many|TRBJ2-7
TGTGCCAGCAGTTCTACCACCTACGAGCAGTACTTC
CASSSTTYEQYF
>.|TRBV4-3|few|TRBJ2-6
TGCGCCAGCAGCCTTACAGCTGCCTCTGGGGCCAACGTCCTGACTTTC
CASSLTAASGANVLTF
>.|TRBV6-5|.|TRBJ2-7
TGTGCCAGTAGGCGTGGACCCTACGAGCAGTACTTC
CASRRGPYEQYF
>.|TRBV3-1|many|TRBJ1-5
TGTGCCAGCAGCCAAGATTGGGGTGTTAGCAATCAGCCCCAGCATTTT
CASSQDWGVSNQPQHF
>.|TRBV2|.|TRBJ2-3
TGTGCCAGCAAAATCTTGGGCACAGATACGCAGTATTTT
CASKILGTDTQYF
>.|TRBV12-3/TRBV12-4|few|TRBJ1-1
TGTGCCAGCAGTTTATGGGACCGCGGGGGAGTAGCTTTCTTT
CASSLWDRGGVAFF